The 23 T cell receptor beta chains presented below share a single source sample, sequenced in a study of blood T cells in healthy people across ages. Then a second PCR, running roughly 7 to 11 cycles, was carried out with a sample-barcoded 5' primer and a J-beta primer mix. MiXCR was run by TCRdb on the 5' RACE reads, yielding one entry per CDR3 protein. The sample shows roughly 680,000 distinct CDR3 sequences, around 20% of them seen only once. The source material was blood. The origin of the receptors is an older man in good health.

The chain couples TRBV6-6 to TRBJ2-3, with D maybe TRBD2 (6 bases). CDR1 and CDR2 (germline): MNHNY, SVGAGI (reference sequence). Trimming left V 6 bases short and J 5 bases short, with 15 bases between. This CDR3 region has 14 residues. The CDR3 region has the DNA TGTGCCAGCAGCTCCCTAGCGATAGGAGATACGCAGTATTTT. This encodes CASSSLAIGDTQYF.

The rearrangement joins TRBV12-3 or TRBV12-4 to TRBJ1-5; D uncertain. The CDR3 covers 15 residues. V was trimmed by 1 base and J by 3 bases, leaving 10 bases between them. CDR3 nucleotide sequence: TGTGCCAGCAGTTTAGATTCAGGTATCAATCAGCCCCAGCATTTT. Its protein product is CASSLDSGINQPQHF.

The chain carries TRBV7-2 and TRBJ1-5; tentatively, D is TRBD1 (5 bases). Germline V gives CDR1 SGHTA, CDR2 FQGNSA. The CDR3 sequence is 15 residues long. The V end was cut by 5 bases, the J end by 1 base, with 12 bases between. The CDR3 loop reads CASSPPGHSNQPQHF. CDR3 bases: TGTGCCAGCAGCCCCCCCGGACACAGCAATCAGCCCCAGCATTTT.

This chain joins TRBV14 and TRBJ2-1, with a tentative D call TRBD1 (5 bases). The CDR3 contains 12 residues. The V gene's germline CDR1 is SGHDN and CDR2 FVKESK. V lost 8 bases, J lost 6 bases, and 11 bases lay in between. The CDR3: CASGRDSNEQFF. In nucleotides, the CDR3 is TGTGCCAGCGGCAGAGACAGCAATGAGCAGTTCTTC.

There are a few counts of this clonotype. This chain links TRBV28 with TRBJ1-5; the D is unclear. In germline, CDR1 is MDHEN, CDR2 SYDVKM. The germline V and J ends were trimmed by 4 bases and 2 bases, with 15 bases remaining between them. This CDR3 region has 16 residues. This chain's CDR3 is CASSSLPTQRNQPQHF. The CDR3 region has the DNA TGTGCCAGCAGTTCGCTCCCCACTCAACGCAATCAGCCCCAGCATTTT.

The rearrangement uses TRBV30 and TRBJ2-7; perhaps TRBD2 as D (6 bases). Germline V lookup: CDR1 GTSNPN, CDR2 SVGIG (reference sequence). This CDR3 spans 12 amino acids. V shed 3 bases and J shed 10 bases, with 16 bases lying between them. The CDR3 bases are TGTGCCTGGAGGAGGGACTCCCCCGACCAGTACTTC. Its protein product is CAWRRDSPDQYF.

This clonotype has just a few counts. The gene calls are TRBV6-2 or TRBV6-3 and TRBJ2-7, with 8 bases lining up with TRBD2. Germline V CDR1 and CDR2: MNHEY, SVGEGT. The J segment lost 6 bases and the V segment lost 2 bases, leaving 9 bases of the junction unmatched. The CDR3 totals 15 residues. CDR3 protein: CASSYDSAGAPEQYF. In DNA, the CDR3 is TGTGCCAGCAGTTACGACTCAGCGGGAGCCCCCGAGCAGTACTTC.

The V gene is TRBV10-3, the J gene TRBJ1-4; possibly TRBD1 for D (5 bases). V dropped 11 bases and J dropped 0 bases, with 16 bases sitting between them. The germline V gene encodes CDR1 ENHRY and CDR2 SYGVKD. CDR3 length: 15 residues. For the CDR3, the DNA is TGTGCCGCACAAGCCCAAGGGGCAACTAATGAAAAACTGTTTTTT. Encoded protein: CAAQAQGATNEKLFF.

The chain uses TRBV3-1 and TRBJ2-3, with D tentatively TRBD1 or TRBD2 (5 bases each). This CDR3 has 14 residues. Germline CDR1 and CDR2: LGHDT and YNNKEL (reference sequence). V was cut by 2 bases and J by 2 bases, with 8 bases left in between. The CDR3 DNA reads TGTGCCAGCAGCCAACTGGGGGACACAGATACGCAGTATTTT. It specifies CASSQLGDTDTQYF.

The V call is TRBV12-3 or TRBV12-4, the J call TRBJ2-5; maybe TRBD2 (6 bases). With 7 bases removed from V and 2 bases from J, the gap between germline ends came to 20 bases. The CDR3 sequence is 16 residues long. In DNA form, the CDR3 reads TGTGCCAGCACCCCCTACGCCGGGAGATCGCAAGAGACCCAGTACTTC. It is translated as CASTPYAGRSQETQYF.

The gene calls are TRBV20-1 and TRBJ2-2; 8 bases fit TRBD2. Germline values: CDR1 DFQATT, CDR2 SNEGSKA (reference sequence). The CDR3 consists of 12 residues. Losses at the gene ends were 8 bases for V and 7 bases for J; bases not matched to a gene: 6. The DNA for the CDR3 is TGCAGTACGCGGGAGGCTGTCGGGGAGCTGTTTTTT. The encoded protein is CSTREAVGELFF.

With regard to this clonotype: A junction end diverges from the germline sequence, so it may reflect a read error. The chain links TRBV20-1 to TRBJ2-7; D unresolved. Germline V CDR1 and CDR2: DFQATT, SNEGSKA (reference sequence). The CDR3 is made up of 14 amino acids. CDR3 sequence reads: CSARGERFSYEHYF. The DNA for the CDR3 is TGCAGTGCTAGAGGAGAGAGATTCTCCTACGAGCATTACTTC.

With regard to this clonotype: A junction end diverges from the germline sequence, so it may reflect a read error. The rearrangement joins TRBV7-9 to TRBJ2-3, with 9 bases fitting TRBD1. The germline gives CDR1 SEHNR, CDR2 FQNEAQ (reference sequence). The CDR3 spans 16 residues. In DNA form, the CDR3 reads TGTGTCAGCAGGTCCACAGGGGGCGGTGGCACAGATACGCAGTATTTT. Its translation: CVSRSTGGGGTDTQYF.

Only a few counts were recorded for this clonotype. The gene calls are TRBV28 and TRBJ2-1, with a tentative D call TRBD1 (5 bases). V lost 6 bases and J lost 5, with 14 bases in between. CDR3 size: 14 residues. The germline CDR1 and CDR2 sequences are MDHEN and SYDVKM. In DNA form, the CDR3 reads TGTGCCAGCAGCCGCTCACAGGTGAACAATGAGCAGTTCTTC. Translation: CASSRSQVNNEQFF.

The sample holds a few counts of this clonotype. V gene TRBV5-1 combines with J gene TRBJ2-1; 14 bases match TRBD2. Germline loops: CDR1 SGHRS, CDR2 YFSETQ. The junction had 5 bases not matched to a gene; V was cut back by 0 bases and J by 3 bases. This CDR3 is 18 amino acids long. CDR3 region: CASSLGLAGGTIYNEQFF. DNA for the CDR3: TGCGCCAGCAGCTTGGGACTAGCGGGAGGGACGATCTACAATGAGCAGTTCTTC.

The table lists this clonotype with a few counts. The CDR3 loop reads CASSKVSGSVSPYNEQFF. DNA for the CDR3: TGTGCCAGCAGCAAAGTCTCAGGCAGCGTGTCCCCATACAATGAGCAGTTCTTC. The chain joins TRBV21-1 to TRBJ2-1; the D segment call TRBD1 is taken from the table without a DNA check. TRBV21-1 is described as a pseudogene. This CDR3 comprises 18 residues.

This clonotype was found many times. The chain recombines TRBV28 with TRBJ2-7; D gene unclear. CDR3 size: 13 residues. Per the germline V gene, CDR1 is MDHEN and CDR2 is SYDVKM. Trimming left V 2 bases short and J 2 bases short, with 7 bases between. The CDR3 sequence is CASSLAPTYEQYF. The CDR3 DNA is TGTGCCAGCAGTTTAGCGCCAACCTACGAGCAGTACTTC.

This clonotype was detected only a few times. CDR3 nucleotide sequence: TGCAGTGCTGGACCAAATCCGGGACAGGTTGCCAAAAACATTCAGTACTTC. It yields the protein CSAGPNPGQVAKNIQYF. This chain connects TRBV20-1 to TRBJ2-4, with 8 bases identical to TRBD1. Germline CDR1 and CDR2: DFQATT and SNEGSKA (reference sequence). Germline trimming cut 5 bases from V and 1 base from J; bases unmatched to any gene: 13. The CDR3 is made up of 17 amino acids.

This chain links TRBV12-3 or TRBV12-4 with TRBJ2-6; 9 bases line up with TRBD1. Germline trimming cut 1 base from V and 2 bases from J; bases unmatched to any gene: 3. This CDR3 has 17 residues. This CDR3 reads CASSLVGQGAGANVLTF. DNA for the CDR3: TGTGCCAGCAGTTTAGTGGGACAGGGAGCTGGGGCCAACGTCCTGACTTTC.

The chain employs TRBV4-3 and TRBJ1-6; TRBD1 is a possible D gene (5 bases). Germline values: CDR1 LGHNA, CDR2 YSLEER. Trimming pared 3 bases from V and 7 bases from J, leaving 13 bases between. This CDR3 is built from 15 residues. DNA of the CDR3: TGCGCCAGCAGCCAGATACGGGGGACGAATTCACCCCTCCACTTT. It encodes CASSQIRGTNSPLHF.

This clonotype occurred a few times. The chain joins TRBV12-3 or TRBV12-4 to TRBJ2-1; weak D call: TRBD1 (5 bases). Trimming removed 5 bases at V and 0 bases at J, with 8 bases between. The CDR3 runs to 14 residues. DNA of the CDR3: TGTGCCAGCAGTGGACAACGCTCCTACAATGAGCAGTTCTTC. Its protein is CASSGQRSYNEQFF.

This clonotype was seen only once. The V call is TRBV20-1, the J call TRBJ2-1; D is unresolved. The CDR3 length is 12 residues. Trimming cost V 3 bases and J 7 bases, with 10 bases left between them. Germline loops: CDR1 DFQATT, CDR2 SNEGSKA (reference sequence). The CDR3 loop reads CSASPDRNEQFF. CDR3 nucleotides: TGCAGTGCTAGCCCCGATAGAAATGAGCAGTTCTTC.

V usage is TRBV11-2 and J usage is TRBJ2-7, with 8 bases that match TRBD2. Trimming at V came to 1 base and at J to 0 bases, leaving 5 bases not matched to a gene. This CDR3 has 16 residues. Germline V gene lookup returns CDR1 SGHAT and CDR2 FQNNGV. CDR3 DNA: TGTGCCAGCAGCTTAGGCGGGGGGAAAACCTCCTACGAGCAGTACTTC. Protein: CASSLGGGKTSYEQYF.